Listed below are T cell receptor beta chains from one sample, sequenced in a study of blood T cell repertoires in COVID-19. The repertoire was sequenced with immunoSEQ multiplex PCR; TCRdb's copy has only in-frame clones and lacks some. The sample has about 150,000 clones, 79% seen once; the top ten hold 5%. Sample: peripheral blood. The receptors originated from a woman between 65 and 79 years old with COVID-19, enrolled during active disease. The CDR3 runs from the conserved cysteine through the conserved F or W. The order of the fields is D gene, J gene, clone size, V gene, CDR3 protein, CDR3 DNA. A D gene is named only where the DNA matches it firmly. Clone size is stated in some rows and not others, as once, few, many or a class when expanded.

d_gene: TRBD2
j_gene: TRBJ2-3
abundance: few
v_gene: TRBV10-3
CDR3aa: CAILAGPTDTQYF
CDR3nt: TGTGCCATCCTAGCGGGGCCCACAGATACGCAGTATTTT

d_gene: TRBD1
j_gene: TRBJ1-5
abundance: -
v_gene: TRBV19
CDR3aa: CASSTTGGGIQPQHF
CDR3nt: TGTGCCAGTAGTACCACAGGGGGCGGGATTCAGCCCCAGCATTTT

d_gene: -
j_gene: TRBJ1-2
abundance: -
v_gene: TRBV5-6
CDR3aa: CASSFPGNYGYTF
CDR3nt: TGTGCCAGCAGCTTTCCCGGGAACTATGGCTACACCTTC

d_gene: TRBD1
j_gene: TRBJ2-5
abundance: -
v_gene: TRBV5-1
CDR3aa: CASGFGPGQGEETQYF
CDR3nt: TGCGCCAGCGGATTTGGCCCGGGACAGGGGGAAGAGACCCAGTACTTC

d_gene: TRBD1
j_gene: TRBJ1-5
abundance: -
v_gene: TRBV6-2/TRBV6-3
CDR3aa: CASSLDRGNQPQHF
CDR3nt: TGTGCCAGCAGCCTTGACAGGGGCAATCAGCCCCAGCATTTT

d_gene: -
j_gene: TRBJ2-3
abundance: -
v_gene: TRBV7-2
CDR3aa: CASSERGTQYF
CDR3nt: TGTGCCAGCAGCGAAAGAGGTACGCAGTATTTT

d_gene: TRBD1
j_gene: TRBJ1-1
abundance: -
v_gene: TRBV27
CDR3aa: CASSLRTGGYTEAFF
CDR3nt: TGTGCCAGCAGTTTGCGGACAGGGGGCTATACTGAAGCTTTCTTT

d_gene: TRBD1
j_gene: TRBJ1-6
abundance: -
v_gene: TRBV6-6
CDR3aa: CASREQGEGSPLHF
CDR3nt: TGTGCCAGCAGGGAACAGGGGGAGGGTTCACCCCTCCACTTT

d_gene: TRBD1
j_gene: TRBJ2-3
abundance: -
v_gene: TRBV2
CDR3aa: CASPTAIRDRITDTQYF
CDR3nt: TGTGCCAGTCCCACAGCGATCCGGGACAGAATTACAGATACGCAGTATTTT

d_gene: -
j_gene: TRBJ2-3
abundance: once
v_gene: TRBV5-1
CDR3aa: CASSLAVGGTTDTQYF
CDR3nt: TGCGCCAGCAGCTTGGCCGTTGGCGGAACCACAGATACGCAGTATTTT

d_gene: TRBD1
j_gene: TRBJ1-3
abundance: -
v_gene: TRBV4-2
CDR3aa: CASSQEDRATSGNTIYF
CDR3nt: TGTGCCAGCAGCCAAGAGGACAGGGCGACCTCTGGAAACACCATATATTTT

d_gene: TRBD1
j_gene: TRBJ1-1
abundance: -
v_gene: TRBV6-2/TRBV6-3
CDR3aa: CASSRTGTVTFATEAFF
CDR3nt: TGTGCCAGCAGCCGCACTGGGACAGTCACGTTCGCCACTGAAGCTTTCTTT

d_gene: TRBD2
j_gene: TRBJ2-3
abundance: -
v_gene: TRBV29-1
CDR3aa: CSVAASGGVGDTQYF
CDR3nt: TGCAGCGTTGCGGCTAGCGGGGGGGTCGGGGATACGCAGTATTTT

d_gene: -
j_gene: TRBJ2-5
abundance: -
v_gene: TRBV7-7
CDR3aa: CASSPFAGETQYF
CDR3nt: TGTGCTAGCAGCCCCTTTGCGGGGGAGACCCAGTACTTC

d_gene: TRBD1
j_gene: TRBJ1-4
abundance: -
v_gene: TRBV6-5
CDR3aa: CTSSYSLTGMGEKLFF
CDR3nt: TGTACCAGCAGTTACTCCCTGACAGGGATGGGGGAAAAACTGTTTTTT

d_gene: TRBD1
j_gene: TRBJ1-4
abundance: once
v_gene: TRBV6-6
CDR3aa: CASSNSRMLGQGAAGGKLFF
CDR3nt: TGTGCCAGCAGCAACAGCCGCATGCTTGGACAGGGGGCTGCAGGTGGAAAACTGTTTTTT

d_gene: TRBD1
j_gene: TRBJ2-5
abundance: -
v_gene: TRBV2
CDR3aa: CASTPWDRVDF
CDR3nt: TGTGCCAGCACCCCGTGGGACAGGGTAGACTTC

d_gene: -
j_gene: TRBJ1-1
abundance: -
v_gene: TRBV30
CDR3aa: CAWSGDSWNTEAFF
CDR3nt: TGTGCCTGGAGTGGAGACAGCTGGAACACTGAAGCTTTCTTT

d_gene: -
j_gene: TRBJ1-2
abundance: -
v_gene: TRBV7-2
CDR3aa: CASSLQGSGYGYTF
CDR3nt: TGTGCCAGCAGCTTACAGGGATCGGGCTATGGCTACACCTTC

d_gene: TRBD1
j_gene: TRBJ2-7
abundance: once
v_gene: TRBV3-1/TRBV3-2
CDR3aa: CASSQRTGAIEQYF
CDR3nt: TGTGCCAGCAGTCAGAGGACAGGCGCGATCGAGCAGTACTTC

d_gene: -
j_gene: TRBJ2-7
abundance: -
v_gene: TRBV18
CDR3aa: CASSPPSVGGEQYF
CDR3nt: TGTGCCAGCTCACCACCCTCAGTCGGGGGCGAGCAGTACTTC

d_gene: -
j_gene: TRBJ1-1
abundance: many
v_gene: TRBV12-3/TRBV12-4
CDR3aa: CASTHRAAAAFF
CDR3nt: TGTGCCAGCACCCACAGGGCGGCAGCAGCTTTCTTT

d_gene: -
j_gene: TRBJ2-3
abundance: -
v_gene: TRBV27
CDR3aa: CASSPQRIGTDTQYF
CDR3nt: TGTGCCAGCAGTCCCCAGCGTATCGGCACAGATACGCAGTATTTT

d_gene: -
j_gene: TRBJ1-4
abundance: -
v_gene: TRBV29-1
CDR3aa: CSVTMGSEKLFF
CDR3nt: TGCAGCGTGACAATGGGGAGTGAAAAACTGTTTTTT

d_gene: -
j_gene: TRBJ2-1
abundance: -
v_gene: TRBV3-1/TRBV3-2
CDR3aa: CASSQDYSEQTRVF
CDR3nt: TGTGCCAGCAGCCAAGACTATTCGGAACAGACCAGGGTCTTC

d_gene: TRBD1
j_gene: TRBJ1-5
abundance: -
v_gene: TRBV29-1
CDR3aa: CSVQGAPNQPQHF
CDR3nt: TGCAGCGTCCAGGGGGCCCCTAATCAGCCCCAGCATTTT

d_gene: -
j_gene: TRBJ2-7
abundance: -
v_gene: TRBV2
CDR3aa: CASSADRYYEQYF
CDR3nt: TGTGCCAGCAGCGCCGACAGATACTACGAGCAGTACTTC

d_gene: TRBD2
j_gene: TRBJ2-7
abundance: -
v_gene: TRBV29-1
CDR3aa: CSVEEGTSVEQYF
CDR3nt: TGCAGCGTTGAAGAGGGGACTAGCGTCGAGCAGTACTTC

d_gene: -
j_gene: TRBJ2-7
abundance: once
v_gene: TRBV7-8
CDR3aa: CASSLSHEQYF
CDR3nt: TGTGCCAGCAGCTTAAGCCACGAGCAGTACTTC

d_gene: TRBD1
j_gene: TRBJ2-5
abundance: -
v_gene: TRBV5-5
CDR3aa: CASSPNGQGVQETQYF
CDR3nt: TGTGCCAGCAGCCCGAACGGACAGGGGGTCCAAGAGACCCAGTACTTC

d_gene: -
j_gene: TRBJ1-6
abundance: -
v_gene: TRBV6-2/TRBV6-3
CDR3aa: CASSTPGSPLHF
CDR3nt: TGTGCCAGCAGTACCCCGGGGTCGCCCCTCCACTTT

d_gene: -
j_gene: TRBJ2-2
abundance: -
v_gene: TRBV2
CDR3aa: CASSVSLTGELFF
CDR3nt: TGTGCCAGCAGTGTGAGTCTCACCGGGGAGCTGTTTTTT

d_gene: TRBD1
j_gene: TRBJ1-3
abundance: once
v_gene: TRBV30
CDR3aa: CAWSGGQVRGNTIYF
CDR3nt: TGTGCCTGGAGTGGGGGACAGGTCCGTGGAAACACCATATATTTT

d_gene: TRBD2
j_gene: TRBJ2-2
abundance: once
v_gene: TRBV11-2
CDR3aa: CASSKRLAGGAGAGELFF
CDR3nt: TGTGCCAGCAGCAAGAGACTAGCGGGGGGGGCCGGGGCCGGGGAGCTGTTTTTT

d_gene: -
j_gene: TRBJ1-5
abundance: -
v_gene: TRBV2
CDR3aa: CASSPAGGNQPQHF
CDR3nt: TGTGCCAGCAGCCCCGCCGGGGGCAATCAGCCCCAGCATTTT